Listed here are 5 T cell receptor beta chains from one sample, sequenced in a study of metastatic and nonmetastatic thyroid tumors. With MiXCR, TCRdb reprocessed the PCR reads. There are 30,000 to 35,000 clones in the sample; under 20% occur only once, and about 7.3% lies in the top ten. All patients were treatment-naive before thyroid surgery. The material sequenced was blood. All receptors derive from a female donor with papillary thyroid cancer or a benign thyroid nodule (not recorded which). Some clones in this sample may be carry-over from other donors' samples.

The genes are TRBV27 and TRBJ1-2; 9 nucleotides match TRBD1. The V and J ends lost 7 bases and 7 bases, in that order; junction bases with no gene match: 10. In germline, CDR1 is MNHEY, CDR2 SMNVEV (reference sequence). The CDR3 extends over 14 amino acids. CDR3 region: CASKTMGTGIGYTF. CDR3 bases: TGTGCCAGCAAGACAATGGGGACAGGGATTGGCTACACCTTC.

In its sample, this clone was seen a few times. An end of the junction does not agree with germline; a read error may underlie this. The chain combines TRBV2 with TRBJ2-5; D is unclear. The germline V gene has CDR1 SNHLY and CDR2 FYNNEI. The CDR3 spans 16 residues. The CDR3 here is CASSEGKNSYQETQYF. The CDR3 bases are TGTGCCAGCAGTGAAGGGAAGAACTCGTACCAAGAGACACAGTACTTC. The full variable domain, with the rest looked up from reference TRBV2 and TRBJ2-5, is EPEVTQTPSHQVTQMGQEVILRCVPISNHLYFYWYRQILGQKVEFLVSFYNNEISEKSEIFDDQFSVERPDGSNFTLKIRSTKLEDSAMYFCASSEGKNSYQETQYFGPGTRLLVL.

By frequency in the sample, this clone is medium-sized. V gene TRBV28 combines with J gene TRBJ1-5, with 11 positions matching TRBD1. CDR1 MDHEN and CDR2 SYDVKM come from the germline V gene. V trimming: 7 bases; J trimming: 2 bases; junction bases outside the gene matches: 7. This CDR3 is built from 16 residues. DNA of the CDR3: TGTGCCAGCATGGGACAGGGGGTTTTTGGCAATCAGCCCCAGCATTTT. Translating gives CASMGQGVFGNQPQHF.

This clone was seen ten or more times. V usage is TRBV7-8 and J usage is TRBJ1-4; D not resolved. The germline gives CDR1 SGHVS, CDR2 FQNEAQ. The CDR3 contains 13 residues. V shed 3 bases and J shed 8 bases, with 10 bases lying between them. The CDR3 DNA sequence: TGTGCCAGCAGCTTCGGGTATGGGGAAAAACTGTTTTTT. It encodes CASSFGYGEKLFF.

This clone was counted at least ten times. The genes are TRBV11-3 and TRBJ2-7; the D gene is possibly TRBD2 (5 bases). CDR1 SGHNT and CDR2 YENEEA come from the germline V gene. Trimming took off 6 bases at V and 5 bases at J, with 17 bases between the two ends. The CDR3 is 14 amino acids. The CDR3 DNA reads TGTGCCAGCAGTTCGGACCCGGAGGACCACGAGCAGTACTTC. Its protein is CASSSDPEDHEQYF. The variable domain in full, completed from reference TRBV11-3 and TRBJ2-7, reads EAGVVQSPRYKIIEKKQPVAFWCNPISGHNTLYWYLQNLGQGPELLIRYENEEAVDDSQLPKDRFSAERLKGVDSTLKIQPAELGDSAVYLCASSSDPEDHEQYFGPGTRLTVT.